This section outlines one T cell receptor (beta chain) sequence together with its context. Its target is not known. A junction boundary mismatches the germline segment, possibly from a read error. The record originates from a study of tumor-infiltrating lymphocytes in glioblastoma multiforme. The study's findings and limits: Clone frequencies may be distorted by unequal TCR transcripts per cell.

Three nested ARM-PCR rounds with V-beta and C-beta primers built TCRB libraries. TCRB cDNA was made from approximately 550 ng total RNA. No unique molecular identifiers were described for these TCRB libraries. Each CDR3 protein is one row after TCRdb ran MiXCR on the multiplex PCR reads. The repertoire holds 10,000 to 15,000 distinct CDR3 sequences, 64% seen once, with around 33% in the top ten. Per germline, CDR1 MGHDK and CDR2 SYGVNS. The CDR3 contains 15 residues. The specimen was brain tumor tissue. The clonotype was recovered from a male donor with glioblastoma. The chain carries TRBV25-1 and TRBJ2-1, with D perhaps matching TRBD1 or TRBD2 (5 bases each). The CDR3 region is CANSDRGVDHDEQFF. CDR3 nucleotide sequence: TGTGCCAACAGTGATCGAGGGGTGGACCACGATGAGCAGTTCTTC.